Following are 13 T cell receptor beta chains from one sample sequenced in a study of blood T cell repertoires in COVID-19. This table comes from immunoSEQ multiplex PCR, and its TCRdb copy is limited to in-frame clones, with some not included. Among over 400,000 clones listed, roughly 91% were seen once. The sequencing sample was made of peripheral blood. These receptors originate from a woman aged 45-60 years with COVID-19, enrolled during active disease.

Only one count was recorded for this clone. CDR3 DNA: TGTGCCAGCAGTTTTGGTTTGTCCGTTCAGGCTTTCTTT. Translation: CASSFGLSVQAFF. The chain recombines TRBV12-3 or TRBV12-4 with TRBJ1-1, with D uncertain. The CDR3 extends over 13 amino acids. V was pared by 3 bases and J by 11 bases, with 16 bases between.

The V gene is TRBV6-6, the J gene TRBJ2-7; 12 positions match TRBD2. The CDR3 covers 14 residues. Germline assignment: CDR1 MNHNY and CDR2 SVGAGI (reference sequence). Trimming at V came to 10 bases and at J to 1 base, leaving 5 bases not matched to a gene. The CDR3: CATRLAGASYEQYF. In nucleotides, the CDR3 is TGTGCCACCCGACTAGCGGGGGCTTCCTACGAGCAGTACTTC.

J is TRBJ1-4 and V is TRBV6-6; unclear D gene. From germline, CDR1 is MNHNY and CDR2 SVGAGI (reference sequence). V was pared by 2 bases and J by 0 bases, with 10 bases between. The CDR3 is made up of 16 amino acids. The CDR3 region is CASSYGSSATNEKLFF. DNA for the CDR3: TGTGCCAGCAGTTACGGGAGTTCCGCAACTAATGAAAAACTGTTTTTT.

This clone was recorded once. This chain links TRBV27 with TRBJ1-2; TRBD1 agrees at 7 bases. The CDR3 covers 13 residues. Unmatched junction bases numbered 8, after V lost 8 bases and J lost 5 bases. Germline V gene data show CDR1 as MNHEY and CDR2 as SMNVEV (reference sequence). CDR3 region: CASQGGSRYGYTF. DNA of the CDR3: TGTGCCAGCCAGGGGGGCTCTAGGTATGGCTACACCTTC.

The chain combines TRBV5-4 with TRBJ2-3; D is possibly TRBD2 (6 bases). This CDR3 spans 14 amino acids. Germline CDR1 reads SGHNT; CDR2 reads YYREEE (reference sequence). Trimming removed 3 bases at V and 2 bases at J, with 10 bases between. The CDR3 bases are TGTGCCAGCAGCTCCGGGGGAACCACAGATACGCAGTATTTT. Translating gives CASSSGGTTDTQYF.

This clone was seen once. The CDR3 spells CASSLESHSSYEQYF. The CDR3 region has the DNA TGTGCCAGCAGCTTAGAGTCCCACAGCAGCTACGAGCAGTACTTC. The genes are TRBV11-2 and TRBJ2-7, with no clear D. The CDR3 length is 15 residues. The V gene lost 0 bases and the J gene lost 3 bases, with 12 bases spanning the gap. Germline V gives CDR1 SGHAT, CDR2 FQNNGV.

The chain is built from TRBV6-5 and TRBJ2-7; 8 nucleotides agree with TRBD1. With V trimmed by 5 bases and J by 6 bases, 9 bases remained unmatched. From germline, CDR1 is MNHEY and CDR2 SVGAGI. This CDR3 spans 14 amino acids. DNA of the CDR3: TGTGCCAGCAGTACACGACAGGGGAAGTTCGAGCAGTACTTC. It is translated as CASSTRQGKFEQYF.

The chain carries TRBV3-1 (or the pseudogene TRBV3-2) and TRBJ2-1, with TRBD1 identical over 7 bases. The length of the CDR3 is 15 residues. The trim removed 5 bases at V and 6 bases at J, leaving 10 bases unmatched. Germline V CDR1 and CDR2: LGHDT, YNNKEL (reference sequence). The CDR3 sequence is CASSTDRERGNEQFF. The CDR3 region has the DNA TGTGCCAGCAGCACAGACAGGGAGAGGGGCAATGAGCAGTTCTTC.

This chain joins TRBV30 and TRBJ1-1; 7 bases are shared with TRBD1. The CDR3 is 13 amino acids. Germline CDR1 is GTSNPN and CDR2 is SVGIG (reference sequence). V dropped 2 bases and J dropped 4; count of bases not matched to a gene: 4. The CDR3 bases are TGTGCCTGGAGTCGAACAGGGGCCACTGAAGCTTTCTTT. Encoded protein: CAWSRTGATEAFF.

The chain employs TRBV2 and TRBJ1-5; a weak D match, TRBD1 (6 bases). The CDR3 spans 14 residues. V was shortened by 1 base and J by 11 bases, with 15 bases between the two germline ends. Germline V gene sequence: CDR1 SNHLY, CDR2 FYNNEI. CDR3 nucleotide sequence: TGTGCCAGCAGTGAAGTTTCAGGGAGGGGGGCCCAGCATTTT. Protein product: CASSEVSGRGAQHF.

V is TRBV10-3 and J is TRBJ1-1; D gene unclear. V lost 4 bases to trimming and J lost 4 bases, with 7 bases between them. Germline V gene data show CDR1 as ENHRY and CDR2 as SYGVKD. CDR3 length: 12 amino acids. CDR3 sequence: CAISAEATEAFF. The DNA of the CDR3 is TGTGCCATCAGTGCAGAGGCCACTGAAGCTTTCTTT.

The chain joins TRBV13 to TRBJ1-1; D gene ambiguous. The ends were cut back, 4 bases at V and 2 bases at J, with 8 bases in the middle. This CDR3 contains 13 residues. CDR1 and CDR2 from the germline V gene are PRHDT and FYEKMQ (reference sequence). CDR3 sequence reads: CASSSGANTEAFF. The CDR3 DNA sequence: TGTGCCAGCAGCTCAGGAGCTAACACTGAAGCTTTCTTT.

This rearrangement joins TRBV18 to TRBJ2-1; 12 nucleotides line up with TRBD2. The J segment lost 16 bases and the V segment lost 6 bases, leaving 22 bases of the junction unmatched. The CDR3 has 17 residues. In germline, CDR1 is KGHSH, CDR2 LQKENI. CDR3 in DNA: TGTGCCAGCTCGCCGGGACTAGCGGGTTCGCCCCCGTCCCTACATTTCTTC. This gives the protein CASSPGLAGSPPSLHFF.